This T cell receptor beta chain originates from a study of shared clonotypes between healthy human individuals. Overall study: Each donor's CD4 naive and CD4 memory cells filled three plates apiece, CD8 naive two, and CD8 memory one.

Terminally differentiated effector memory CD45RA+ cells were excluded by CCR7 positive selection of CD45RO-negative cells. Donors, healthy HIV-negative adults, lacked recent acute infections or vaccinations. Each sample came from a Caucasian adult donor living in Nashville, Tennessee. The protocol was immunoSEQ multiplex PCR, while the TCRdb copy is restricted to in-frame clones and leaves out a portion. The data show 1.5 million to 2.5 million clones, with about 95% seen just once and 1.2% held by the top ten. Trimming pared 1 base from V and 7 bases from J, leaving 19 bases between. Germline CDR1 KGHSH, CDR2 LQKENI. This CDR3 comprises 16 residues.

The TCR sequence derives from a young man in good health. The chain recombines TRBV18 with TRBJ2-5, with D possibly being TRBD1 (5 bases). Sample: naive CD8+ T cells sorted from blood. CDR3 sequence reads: CASSPLRSGLIRTQYF. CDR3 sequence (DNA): TGTGCCAGCTCACCACTTCGGTCAGGGCTAATACGGACCCAGTACTTC.